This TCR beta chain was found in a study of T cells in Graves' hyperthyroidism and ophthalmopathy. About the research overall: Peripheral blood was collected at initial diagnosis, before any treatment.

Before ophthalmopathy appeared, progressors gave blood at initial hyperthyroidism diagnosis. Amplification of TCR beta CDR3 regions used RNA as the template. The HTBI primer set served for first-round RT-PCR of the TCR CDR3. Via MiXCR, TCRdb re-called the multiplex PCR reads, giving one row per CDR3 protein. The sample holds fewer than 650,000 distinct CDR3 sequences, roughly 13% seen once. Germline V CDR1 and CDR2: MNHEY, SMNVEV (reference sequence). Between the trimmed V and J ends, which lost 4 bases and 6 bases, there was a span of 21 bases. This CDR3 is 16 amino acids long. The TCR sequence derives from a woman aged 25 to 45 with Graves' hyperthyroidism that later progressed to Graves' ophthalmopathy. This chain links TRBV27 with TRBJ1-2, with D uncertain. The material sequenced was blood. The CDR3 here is CASSSSFDNRGNGYTF. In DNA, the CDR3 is TGTGCCAGCAGTTCCTCCTTCGACAACCGGGGAAATGGCTACACCTTC.